This TCR beta chain came from a study of blood T cells in healthy people across ages. The CDR3 totals 13 residues. The V and J ends lost 5 bases and 3 bases respectively, with 8 bases between them. Germline assignment: CDR1 SGHTA and CDR2 FQGNSA. It was with a sample-barcoded 5' primer and a J-beta primer mix that a second PCR of roughly 7 to 12 cycles was run. TCRdb itself ran the 5' RACE reads through MiXCR, one entry per CDR3 protein. The table includes roughly 1,800,000 distinct CDR3 sequences, 49% detected once. This clonotype has only a few counts. For every donor, a draw yielded around 10 milliliters of peripheral blood.

The sequencing input was blood. This TCR was sampled from a woman in her 40s in good health. The V and J genes are TRBV7-2 and TRBJ2-4; tentatively, D is TRBD1 (6 bases). In DNA, the CDR3 is TGTGCCAGCAGCCGGGACATCAAAAACATTCAGTACTTC. It yields the protein CASSRDIKNIQYF.